The clone carrying this TCR beta chain appeared many times. Its antigen is not identified. Germline CDR1 KGHSH, CDR2 LQKENI. This CDR3 spans 14 amino acids. J gave up 6 bases and V 4 bases, and 7 bases lay outside the gene matches. Each patient came to thyroid surgery without any prior treatment (of any kind). This record comes from a study of metastatic and nonmetastatic thyroid tumors. In the study overall: Comparative analysis of repertoires was undertaken across blood and tumor or nodule tissue obtained from malignant and benign thyroid patients.

Overall study results and limits: The reported finding was significantly higher TCR beta diversity in malignant thyroid tumors relative to benign nodules, in blood and tumor.

Original processing notes: The study took CDR3 differences across clinicopathological groups and made a distant-metastasis classifier for papillary thyroid cancer from them. TCRdb ran MiXCR on the PCR reads. The V and J calls shown here were made by TCRdb, not taken from the authors' results. Here the sample spans 50,000 to 65,000 clones, roughly a sixth being singletons. The sequenced material came from blood. The chain recombines TRBV18 with TRBJ2-7, with 9 bases fitting TRBD2. This TCR was sampled from a female donor with papillary thyroid cancer or a benign thyroid nodule (not recorded which). Some clones in this sample may be carry-over from other donors' samples. The CDR3 DNA follows: TGTGCCAGCTCACAGCTAGCGGGGACCCCCGAGCAGTACTTC. Its translation: CASSQLAGTPEQYF.